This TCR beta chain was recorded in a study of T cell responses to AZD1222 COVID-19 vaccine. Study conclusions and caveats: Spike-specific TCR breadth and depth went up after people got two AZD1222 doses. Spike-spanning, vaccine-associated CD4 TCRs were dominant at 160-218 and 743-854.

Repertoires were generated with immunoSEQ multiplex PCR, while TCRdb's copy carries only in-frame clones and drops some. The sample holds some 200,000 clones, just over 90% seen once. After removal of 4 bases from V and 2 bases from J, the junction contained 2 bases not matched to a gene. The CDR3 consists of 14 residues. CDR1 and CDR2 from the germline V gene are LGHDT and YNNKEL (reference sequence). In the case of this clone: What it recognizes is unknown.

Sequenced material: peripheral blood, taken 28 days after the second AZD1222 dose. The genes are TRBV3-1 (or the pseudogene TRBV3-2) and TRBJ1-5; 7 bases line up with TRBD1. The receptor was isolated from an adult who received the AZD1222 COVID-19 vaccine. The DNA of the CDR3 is TGTGCCAGCAGCCTAGGACAGGGCAATCAGCCCCAGCATTTT. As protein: CASSLGQGNQPQHF.